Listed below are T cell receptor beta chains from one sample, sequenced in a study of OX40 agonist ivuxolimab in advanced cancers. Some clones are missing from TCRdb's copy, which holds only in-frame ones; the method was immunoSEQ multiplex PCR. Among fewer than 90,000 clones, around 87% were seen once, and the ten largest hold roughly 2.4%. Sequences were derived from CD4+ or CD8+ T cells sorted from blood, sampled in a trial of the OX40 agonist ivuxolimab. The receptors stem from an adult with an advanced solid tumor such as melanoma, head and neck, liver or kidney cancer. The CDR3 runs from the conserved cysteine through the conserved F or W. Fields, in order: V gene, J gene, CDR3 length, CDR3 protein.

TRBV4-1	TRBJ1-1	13	CASRERLNTEAFF
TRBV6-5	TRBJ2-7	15	CASSYSMAGTYEQYF
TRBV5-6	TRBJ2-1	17	CASSLRTSGGNWGEQFF
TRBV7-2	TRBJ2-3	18	CASSLLAGGRGPADTQYF
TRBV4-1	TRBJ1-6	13	CASSTPGDSPLHF
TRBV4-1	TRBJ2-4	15	CASSQNRQGQNIQYF
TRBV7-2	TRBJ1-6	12	CASSSNNSPLHF
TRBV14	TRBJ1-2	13	CASSQDSTHGYTF
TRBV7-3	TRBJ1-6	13	CASSLRDNSPLHF
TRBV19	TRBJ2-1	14	CASTDRARDNEQFF
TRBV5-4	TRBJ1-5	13	CASGPGLNQPQHF
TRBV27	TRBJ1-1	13	CASSLELGFEAFF
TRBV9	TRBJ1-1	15	CASSVATGANTEAFF
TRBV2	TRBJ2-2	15	CASSVGLANTGELFF
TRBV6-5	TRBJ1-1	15	CASSYGAAMNTEAFF
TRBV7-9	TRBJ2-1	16	CASSSAGTGTLNEQFF
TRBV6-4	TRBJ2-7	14	CASRRDSFSYEQYF
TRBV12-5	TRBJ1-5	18	CASGCGQAIRWFYQPQHF
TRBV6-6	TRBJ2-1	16	CASSIPPGQPVREQFF
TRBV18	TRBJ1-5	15	CASSPGTGGNQPQHF
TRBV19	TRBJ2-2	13	CASPRDGTGELFF
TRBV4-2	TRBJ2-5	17	CASSQLSSAGGGETQYF
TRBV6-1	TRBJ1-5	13	CASSGTEAQPQHF
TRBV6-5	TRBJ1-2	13	CASSSGVNYGYTF
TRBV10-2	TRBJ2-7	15	CASSESASGFYEQYF
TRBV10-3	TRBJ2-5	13	CAISAVGEETQYF
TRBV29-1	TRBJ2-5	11	CSERGGQTQYF
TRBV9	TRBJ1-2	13	CASSSGQDYGYTF
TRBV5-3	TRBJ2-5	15	CARSFLGKYQETQYF
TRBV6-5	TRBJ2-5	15	CASRSGQGRQETQYF
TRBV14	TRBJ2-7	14	CASSQEVVSYEQYF
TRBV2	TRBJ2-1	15	CASSEYSGILGEQFF
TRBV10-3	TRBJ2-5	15	CAISESTGDQETQYF
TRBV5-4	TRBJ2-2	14	CASSGASNTGELFF
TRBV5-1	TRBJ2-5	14	CASSSPRGGETQYF
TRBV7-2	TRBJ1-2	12	CASSLGASGYTF
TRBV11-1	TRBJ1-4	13	CASSMTADEKLFF
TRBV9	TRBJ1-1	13	CASSVGGYTEAFF
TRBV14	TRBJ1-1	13	CASSRWPGTEAFF
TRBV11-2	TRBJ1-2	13	CASSLGGNYGYTF
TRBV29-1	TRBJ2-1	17	CSFKRGLDTRNYNEQFF
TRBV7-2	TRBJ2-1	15	CASSFSRDWGNEQFF
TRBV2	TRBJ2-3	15	CASSPREGVTDTQYF
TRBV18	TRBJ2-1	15	CASSLTSGVHNEQFF
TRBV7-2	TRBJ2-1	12	CASSPNFLEQFF
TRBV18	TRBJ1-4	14	CASSPGGPNEKLFF
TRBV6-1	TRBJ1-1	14	CASSVEGGNTEAFF
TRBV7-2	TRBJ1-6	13	CASSLVGSPALHF
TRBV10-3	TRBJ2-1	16	CAISSSTGHVYNEQFF
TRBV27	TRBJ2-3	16	CASSSSPAFSTDTQYF
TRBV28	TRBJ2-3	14	CASSSTYREDTQYF
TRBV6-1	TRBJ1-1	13	CALSGGIYTEAFF
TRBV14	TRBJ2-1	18	CASSQALTSWGDHNEQFF
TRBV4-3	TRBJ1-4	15	CASSPVETLNEKLFF
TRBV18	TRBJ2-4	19	CASSPSPPWADRGKNIQYF
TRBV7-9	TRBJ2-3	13	CAWGGDNTDTQYF